This passage covers 21 T cell receptor beta chains from one sample sequenced in a study of OX40 agonist ivuxolimab in advanced cancers. Using immunoSEQ multiplex PCR, the repertoire was profiled, and TCRdb retains in-frame clones only, with some absent. The sample contains 100,000 or so clones, roughly 84% of which appear only once. This specimen was CD4+ or CD8+ T cells sorted from blood, taken in a trial of the OX40 agonist ivuxolimab. The receptors were gathered from an adult with an advanced solid tumor such as melanoma, head and neck, liver or kidney cancer.

The gene calls are TRBV28 and TRBJ1-5; D may be TRBD1 (6 bases). The CDR3 totals 14 residues. CDR1 is MDHEN and CDR2 is SYDVKM in the germline V gene. V shed 6 bases and J shed 6 bases, with 15 bases lying between them. The CDR3 nucleotides read TGTGCCAGCAGGGTGGAAGGGGGAGGTCAGCCCCAGCATTTT. This translates into CASRVEGGGQPQHF. Full variable domain (missing parts from reference TRBV28 and TRBJ1-5): DVKVTQSSRYLVKRTGEKVFLECVQDMDHENMFWYRQDPGLGLRLIYFSYDVKMKEKGDIPEGYSVSREKKERFSLILESASTNQTSMYLCASRVEGGGQPQHFGDGTRLSIL.

The CDR3 DNA reads TGTGCCATCACCCCCCGGGGGACCTCCTATGGCTACACCTTC. Translating it yields CAITPRGTSYGYTF. The chain recombines TRBV10-3 with TRBJ1-2; perhaps TRBD1 as D (5 bases). The V end was cut by 7 bases, the J end by 4 bases, with 16 bases between. CDR3 size: 14 residues. Germline lookup yields CDR1 ENHRY and CDR2 SYGVKD.

The chain links TRBV19 to TRBJ1-2; D possibly corresponds to TRBD1 (5 bases). Between the trimmed V and J ends, which lost 8 bases and 4 bases, there was a span of 20 bases. The CDR3 has 15 residues. The germline V gene encodes CDR1 LNHDA and CDR2 SQIVND (reference sequence). This CDR3 reads CASRTSRDGPYGYTF. CDR3 DNA sequence: TGTGCCAGTCGAACTTCCCGGGACGGACCCTATGGCTACACCTTC.

V usage is TRBV28 and J usage is TRBJ1-5, with TRBD1 as a possible D gene (6 bases). The CDR3 has 14 amino acids. V shed 6 bases and J shed 0 bases, with 9 bases lying between them. CDR1 and CDR2 from the germline V gene are MDHEN and SYDVKM. Here the CDR3 reads CASSWGHSNQPQHF. CDR3 bases: TGTGCCAGCAGCTGGGGACATAGCAATCAGCCCCAGCATTTT. The full variable domain, with the rest looked up from reference TRBV28 and TRBJ1-5, is DVKVTQSSRYLVKRTGEKVFLECVQDMDHENMFWYRQDPGLGLRLIYFSYDVKMKEKGDIPEGYSVSREKKERFSLILESASTNQTSMYLCASSWGHSNQPQHFGDGTRLSIL.

The chain uses TRBV18 and TRBJ2-1; 7 bases align to TRBD2. With V trimmed by 1 base and J by 3 bases, 6 bases remained unmatched. Looked up from germline, CDR1 is KGHSH and CDR2 is LQKENI. The CDR3 has 16 amino acids. The CDR3 sequence: CASSPRRGSLYNEQFF. Written as DNA, the CDR3 is TGTGCCAGCTCACCACGTCGCGGGAGCCTCTACAATGAGCAGTTCTTC.

The table lists this clone with a few counts. The rearrangement links TRBV4-1 to TRBJ2-3; tentative D call: TRBD2 (6 bases). Germline V gene data show CDR1 as MGHRA and CDR2 as YSYEKL. The CDR3 has 15 residues. V gave up 1 base and J gave up 2 bases, with 10 bases separating them. The CDR3 here is CASSQVWTNTDTQYF. CDR3 nucleotide sequence: TGCGCCAGCAGCCAAGTGTGGACTAACACAGATACGCAGTATTTT.

V and J are TRBV27 and TRBJ1-1, with D perhaps matching TRBD1 (6 bases). The CDR3 is 14 amino acids. The V and J ends lost 2 bases and 1 base respectively, with 8 bases between them. CDR1 and CDR2 from the germline V gene are MNHEY and SMNVEV (reference sequence). The CDR3 bases are TGTGCCAGCAGTTTAAGGGGGAGGAACACTGAAGCTTTCTTT. Protein sequence: CASSLRGRNTEAFF.

This rearrangement joins TRBV30 to TRBJ1-5; TRBD1 is a possible D gene (5 bases). The germline V and J ends were trimmed by 0 bases and 9 bases, with 15 bases remaining between them. CDR3 length: 14 residues. Germline V gene sequence: CDR1 GTSNPN, CDR2 SVGIG (reference sequence). In nucleotides, the CDR3 is TGTGCCTGGAGTGTACTCGGGGGGGTTAGGCCCCAGCATTTT. Translation: CAWSVLGGVRPQHF. Filled out from reference TRBV30 and TRBJ1-5, the complete variable domain reads SQTIHQWPATLVQPVGSPLSLECTVEGTSNPNLYWYRQAAGRGLQLLFYSVGIGQISSEVPQNLSASRPQDRQFILSSKKLLLSDSGFYLCAWSVLGGVRPQHFGDGTRLSIL.

This rearrangement joins TRBV30 to TRBJ2-5; no clear D gene. The CDR3 runs to 11 residues. Germline CDR1 is GTSNPN and CDR2 is SVGIG (reference sequence). V gave up 3 bases and J gave up 5 bases, with 7 bases separating them. The CDR3 nucleotides read TGTGCCTGGAGGACTTCGGAGACCCAGTACTTC. Translating it yields CAWRTSETQYF.

This clone appeared a single time. The V gene is TRBV7-9, the J gene TRBJ2-1; 12 bases line up with TRBD2. J gave up 7 bases and V 5 bases, and 6 bases lay outside the gene matches. The CDR3 loop spans 15 amino acids. Germline loops: CDR1 SEHNR, CDR2 FQNEAQ (reference sequence). The CDR3 coding sequence is TGTGCCAGCAGCGCGACTAGCGGGAGACGGAATGAGCAGTTCTTC. This gives the protein CASSATSGRRNEQFF.

The chain combines TRBV6-5 with TRBJ2-7; 8 positions match TRBD1. The V and J ends lost 7 bases and 6 bases, in that order; junction bases with no gene match: 8. This CDR3 region has 13 residues. The germline V gene encodes CDR1 MNHEY and CDR2 SVGAGI. CDR3 loop: CASTHRQGAEQYF. The CDR3 DNA sequence: TGTGCCAGCACCCATAGGCAGGGGGCCGAGCAGTACTTC.

The chain is built from TRBV27 and TRBJ1-4; a weak D match, TRBD1 (5 bases). V lost 6 bases to trimming and J lost 7 bases, with 18 bases between them. Per the germline V gene, CDR1 is MNHEY and CDR2 is SMNVEV (reference sequence). The CDR3 is made up of 15 amino acids. Here the CDR3 reads CASSLREGTSEKLFF. In DNA, the CDR3 is TGTGCCAGCAGCCTCAGGGAAGGTACCAGTGAAAAACTGTTTTTT.

This clone has a handful of counts. The chain has TRBV5-4 and TRBJ2-2; no clear D. The CDR3 is 15 residues long. The germline gives CDR1 SGHNT, CDR2 YYREEE (reference sequence). V lost 0 bases, J lost 2 bases, and 8 bases lay in between. As DNA, the CDR3 is TGTGCCAGCAGCTTGGATCCGGCCAACACCGGGGAGCTGTTTTTT. It is translated as CASSLDPANTGELFF.

The chain carries TRBV7-2 and TRBJ1-1; D is undetermined. This CDR3 spans 14 amino acids. Germline V gene sequence: CDR1 SGHTA, CDR2 FQGNSA. Trimming shortened V by 2 bases and J by 1 base, and 8 bases separated the two germline ends. The CDR3 DNA reads as TGTGCCAGCAGCTTAAGGGTTTCGAACACTGAAGCTTTCTTT. Protein product: CASSLRVSNTEAFF.

The chain combines TRBV6-1 with TRBJ2-7; D not certain. Germline CDR1 is MNHNS and CDR2 is SASEGT. The CDR3 is 13 residues long. V lost 2 bases, J lost 6 bases, and 11 bases lay in between. The CDR3 loop reads CASSEIIEAEQYF. Here the CDR3 DNA reads TGTGCCAGCAGTGAAATTATCGAGGCCGAGCAGTACTTC.

This chain joins TRBV7-2 and TRBJ2-7; unclear D gene. The V end was cut by 4 bases, the J end by 4 bases, with 5 bases between. Germline V lookup: CDR1 SGHTA, CDR2 FQGNSA. The CDR3 loop spans 11 amino acids. The CDR3 here is CASSSEYEQYF. The CDR3 nucleotides are TGTGCCAGCAGCTCGGAGTACGAGCAGTACTTC.

J is TRBJ2-7 and V is TRBV21-1; the D call of TRBD2 is as the table states it, not checked on the DNA. TRBV21-1 is labeled a pseudogene. The CDR3 is 14 residues long. The DNA for the CDR3 is TGTGCCAGCAGCTCCCGGACTAGCGGTTACGAGCAGTACTTC. Residues: CASSSRTSGYEQYF.

The table lists this clone with a few counts. The chain links TRBV6-5 to TRBJ1-1; D call uncertain. Trimming took 2 bases from V and 4 from J, leaving 8 bases between them. The germline V gene encodes CDR1 MNHEY and CDR2 SVGAGI. The CDR3 is 13 amino acids. The CDR3 spells CASSYGVTTEAFF. The CDR3 nucleotides read TGTGCCAGCAGTTACGGGGTAACCACTGAAGCTTTCTTT.

This clone has just one count. The J gene is TRBJ2-7, the V gene TRBV7-9; D might be TRBD1 (5 bases). V dropped 2 bases and J dropped 2 bases, with 13 bases sitting between them. Germline lookup yields CDR1 SEHNR and CDR2 FQNEAQ (reference sequence). CDR3 length: 15 residues. The CDR3 DNA follows: TGTGCCAGCAGCTTAAGTTCAGGGAAGGCCTACGAGCAGTACTTC. Protein: CASSLSSGKAYEQYF.

The chain joins TRBV6-1 to TRBJ2-7; 8 nucleotides align to TRBD2. This CDR3 has 15 amino acids. J was trimmed by 2 bases and V by 5 bases; bases with no gene match: 8. From germline, CDR1 is MNHNS and CDR2 SASEGT. The CDR3 region has the DNA TGTGCCAGCAGTTCCTTAGCGGGAAGAGCCTACGAGCAGTACTTC. The encoded protein is CASSSLAGRAYEQYF.

This sequence joins TRBV21-1 and TRBJ2-7; the DNA was not compared with TRBD1, the D call given in the table. TRBV21-1 is a documented pseudogene. The CDR3 length is 13 residues. The CDR3 sequence: CASSTRTPLEQYF. In nucleotides, the CDR3 is TGTGCCAGCAGCACTCGGACACCGTTGGAGCAGTACTTC.